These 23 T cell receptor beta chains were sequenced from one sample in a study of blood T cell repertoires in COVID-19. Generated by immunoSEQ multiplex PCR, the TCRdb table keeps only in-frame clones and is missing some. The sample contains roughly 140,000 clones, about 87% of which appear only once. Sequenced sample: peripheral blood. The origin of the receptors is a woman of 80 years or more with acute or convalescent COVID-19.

CDR3 nucleotides: TGTGCCAGCAGCTTGCGCAGTTACTCTGGGGCCAACGTCCTGACTTTC. Amino acid sequence: CASSLRSYSGANVLTF. The chain employs TRBV5-4 and TRBJ2-6; D gene unclear. Germline CDR1 is SGHNT and CDR2 is YYREEE (reference sequence). CDR3 size: 16 residues. The V end lost 1 base, the J end lost 0 bases, and 8 bases lay between the germline ends.

The CDR3 DNA is TGTGCCAGCAGCTCCGGGACAGGGGTGAACACTGAAGCTTTCTTT. Translating it yields CASSSGTGVNTEAFF. The rearrangement links TRBV6-5 to TRBJ1-1; 10 bases are shared with TRBD1. The CDR3 is 15 residues long. V lost 6 bases to trimming and J lost 0 bases; unmatched junction nucleotides: 4. Germline V gene sequence: CDR1 MNHEY, CDR2 SVGAGI.

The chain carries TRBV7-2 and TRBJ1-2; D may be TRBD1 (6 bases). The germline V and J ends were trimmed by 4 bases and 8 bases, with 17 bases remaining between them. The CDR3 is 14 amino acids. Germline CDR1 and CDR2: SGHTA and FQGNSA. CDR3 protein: CASSSSGTRGGYTF. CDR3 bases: TGTGCCAGCAGCTCCAGCGGGACCAGGGGCGGCTACACCTTC.

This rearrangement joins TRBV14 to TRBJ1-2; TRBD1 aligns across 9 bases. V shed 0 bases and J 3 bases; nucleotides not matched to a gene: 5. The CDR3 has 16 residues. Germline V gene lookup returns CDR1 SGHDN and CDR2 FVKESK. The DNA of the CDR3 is TGTGCCAGCAGCCAAGACCCTGGACAGGGGTACTATGGCTACACCTTC. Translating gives CASSQDPGQGYYGYTF.

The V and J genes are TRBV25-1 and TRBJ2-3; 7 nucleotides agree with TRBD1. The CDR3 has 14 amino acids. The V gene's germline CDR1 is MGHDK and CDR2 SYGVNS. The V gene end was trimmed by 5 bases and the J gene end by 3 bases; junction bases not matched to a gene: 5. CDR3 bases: TGTGCCAGCAGTCCAGGGGGTTGGACAGATACGCAGTATTTT. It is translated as CASSPGGWTDTQYF.

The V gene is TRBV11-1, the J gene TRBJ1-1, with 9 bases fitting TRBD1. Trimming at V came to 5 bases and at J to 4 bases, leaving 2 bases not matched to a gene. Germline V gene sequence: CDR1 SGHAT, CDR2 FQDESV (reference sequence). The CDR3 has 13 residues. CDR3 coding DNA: TGTGCCAGCAGCCTGACAGGGGGCACTGAAGCTTTCTTT. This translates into CASSLTGGTEAFF. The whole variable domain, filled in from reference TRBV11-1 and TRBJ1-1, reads EAEVAQSPRYKITEKSQAVAFWCDPISGHATLYWYRQILGQGPELLVQFQDESVVDDSQLPKDRFSAERLKGVDSTLKIQPAELGDSAMYLCASSLTGGTEAFFGQGTRLTVV.

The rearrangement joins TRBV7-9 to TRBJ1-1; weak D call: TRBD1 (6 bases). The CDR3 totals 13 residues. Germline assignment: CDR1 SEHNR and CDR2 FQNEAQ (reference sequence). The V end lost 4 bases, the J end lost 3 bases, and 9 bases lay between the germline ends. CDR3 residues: CASSSAGDTEAFF. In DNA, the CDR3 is TGTGCCAGCAGCTCCGCAGGGGACACTGAAGCTTTCTTT. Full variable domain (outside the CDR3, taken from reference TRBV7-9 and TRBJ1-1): DTGVSQNPRHKITKRGQNVTFRCDPISEHNRLYWYRQTLGQGPEFLTYFQNEAQLEKSRLLSDRFSAERPKGSFSTLEIQRTEQGDSAMYLCASSSAGDTEAFFGQGTRLTVV.

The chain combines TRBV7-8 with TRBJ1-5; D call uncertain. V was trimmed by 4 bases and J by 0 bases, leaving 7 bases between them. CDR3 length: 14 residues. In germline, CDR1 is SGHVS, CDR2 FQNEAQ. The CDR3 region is CASSSQYSNQPQHF. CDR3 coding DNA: TGTGCCAGCAGCTCACAGTATAGCAATCAGCCCCAGCATTTT.

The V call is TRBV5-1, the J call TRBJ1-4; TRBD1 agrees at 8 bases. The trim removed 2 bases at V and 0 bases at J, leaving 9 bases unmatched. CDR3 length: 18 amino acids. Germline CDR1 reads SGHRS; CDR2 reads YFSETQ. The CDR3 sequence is CASSLWTGTRATNEKLFF. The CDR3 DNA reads TGCGCCAGCAGCTTATGGACAGGGACCAGAGCAACTAATGAAAAACTGTTTTTT.

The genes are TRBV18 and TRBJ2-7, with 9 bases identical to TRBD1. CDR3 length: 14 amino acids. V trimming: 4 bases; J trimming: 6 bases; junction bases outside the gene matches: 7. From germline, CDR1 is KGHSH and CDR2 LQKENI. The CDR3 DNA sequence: TGTGCCAGCTCACGTCAGGGACAGGGTGCCGAGCAGTACTTC. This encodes CASSRQGQGAEQYF.

CDR3 coding DNA: TGTGCCAGCAGTACGGGGGAGGAGACCCAGTACTTC. Translation gives CASSTGEETQYF. The chain has TRBV2 and TRBJ2-5, with D possibly TRBD2 on 6 matching bases. The germline V gene encodes CDR1 SNHLY and CDR2 FYNNEI. This CDR3 is built from 12 residues. The V and J ends lost 5 bases and 5 bases respectively, with 9 bases between them.

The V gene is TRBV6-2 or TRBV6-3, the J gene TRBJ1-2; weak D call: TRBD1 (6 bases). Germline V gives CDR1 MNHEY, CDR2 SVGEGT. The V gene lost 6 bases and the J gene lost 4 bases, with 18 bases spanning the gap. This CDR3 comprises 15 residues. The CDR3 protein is CASRPSGQPTYGYTF. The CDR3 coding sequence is TGTGCCAGCAGGCCTAGTGGACAGCCTACCTATGGCTACACCTTC.

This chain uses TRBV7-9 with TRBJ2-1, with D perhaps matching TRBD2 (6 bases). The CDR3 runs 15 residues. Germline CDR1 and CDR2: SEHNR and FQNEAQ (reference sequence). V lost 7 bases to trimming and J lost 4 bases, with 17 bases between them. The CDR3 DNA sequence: TGTGCCAGCATGGGCAGGCCGGGGGTTTACAATGAGCAGTTCTTC. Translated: CASMGRPGVYNEQFF. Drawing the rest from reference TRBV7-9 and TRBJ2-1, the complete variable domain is DTGVSQNPRHKITKRGQNVTFRCDPISEHNRLYWYRQTLGQGPEFLTYFQNEAQLEKSRLLSDRFSAERPKGSFSTLEIQRTEQGDSAMYLCASMGRPGVYNEQFFGPGTRLTVL.

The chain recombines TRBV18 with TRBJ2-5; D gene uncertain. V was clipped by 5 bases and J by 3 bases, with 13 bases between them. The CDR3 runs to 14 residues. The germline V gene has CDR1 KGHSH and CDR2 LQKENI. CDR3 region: CASSSTNPKETQYF. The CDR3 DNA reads TGTGCCAGCTCATCAACAAACCCAAAAGAGACCCAGTACTTC. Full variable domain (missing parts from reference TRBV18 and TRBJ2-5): NAGVMQNPRHLVRRRGQEARLRCSPMKGHSHVYWYRQLPEEGLKFMVYLQKENIIDESGMPKERFSAEFPKEGPSILRIQQVVRGDSAAYFCASSSTNPKETQYFGPGTRLLVL.

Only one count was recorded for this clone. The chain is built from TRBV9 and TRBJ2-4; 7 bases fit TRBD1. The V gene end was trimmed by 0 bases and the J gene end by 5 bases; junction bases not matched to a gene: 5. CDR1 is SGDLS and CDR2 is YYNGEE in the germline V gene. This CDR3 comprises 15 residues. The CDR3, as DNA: TGTGCCAGCAGCGTAGGGTCCGGGACAGAAAACATTCAGTACTTC. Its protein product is CASSVGSGTENIQYF.

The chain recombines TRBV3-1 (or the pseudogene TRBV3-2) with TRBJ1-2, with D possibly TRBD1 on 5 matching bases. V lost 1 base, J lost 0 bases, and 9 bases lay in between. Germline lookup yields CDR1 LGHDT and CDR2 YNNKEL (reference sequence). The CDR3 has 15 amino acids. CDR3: CASSQAGKANYGYTF. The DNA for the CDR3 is TGTGCCAGCAGCCAAGCAGGGAAAGCTAACTATGGCTACACCTTC.

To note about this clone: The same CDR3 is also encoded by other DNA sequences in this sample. CDR3 sequence: CASSGGTANTEAFF. In DNA, the CDR3 is TGCGCCAGCAGCGGCGGGACAGCGAACACTGAAGCTTTCTTT. The chain links TRBV5-1 to TRBJ1-1; 7 nucleotides align to TRBD1. J lost 1 base, V lost 4 bases, and 4 bases had no gene match. This CDR3 is 14 amino acids long. The germline CDR1 and CDR2 sequences are SGHRS and YFSETQ.

The CDR3 sequence: CASSLGAGNFYEQYF. DNA of the CDR3: TGTGCCAGCAGCTTGGGGGCAGGGAATTTCTACGAGCAGTACTTC. The chain employs TRBV5-6 and TRBJ2-7, with D perhaps TRBD1 (5 bases). This CDR3 has 15 residues. Germline V gene lookup returns CDR1 SGHDT and CDR2 YYEEEE. The ends were cut back, 0 bases at V and 3 bases at J, with 13 bases in the middle.

The CDR3 nucleotides are TGTGCCAGCAGTCGACCGGGACAGATGTTAGGAGATACGCAGTATTTT. Amino acid sequence: CASSRPGQMLGDTQYF. The chain couples TRBV27 to TRBJ2-3; 7 bases fit TRBD1. V was clipped by 5 bases and J by 5 bases; unmatched bases: 13. The germline CDR1 and CDR2 sequences are MNHEY and SMNVEV (reference sequence). This CDR3 is built from 16 residues.

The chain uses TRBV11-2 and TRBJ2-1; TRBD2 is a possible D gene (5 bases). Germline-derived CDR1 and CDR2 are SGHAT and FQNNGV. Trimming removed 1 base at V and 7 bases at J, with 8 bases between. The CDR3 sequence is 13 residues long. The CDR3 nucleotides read TGTGCCAGCAGCTTAGTAAGAGGGAATGAGCAGTTCTTC. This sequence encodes CASSLVRGNEQFF.

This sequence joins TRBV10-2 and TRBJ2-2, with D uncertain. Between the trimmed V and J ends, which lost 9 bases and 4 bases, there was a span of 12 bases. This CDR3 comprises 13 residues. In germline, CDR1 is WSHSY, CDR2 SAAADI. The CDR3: CASVFSVTGELFF. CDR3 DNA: TGCGCCAGTGTTTTTAGTGTCACCGGGGAGCTGTTTTTT.

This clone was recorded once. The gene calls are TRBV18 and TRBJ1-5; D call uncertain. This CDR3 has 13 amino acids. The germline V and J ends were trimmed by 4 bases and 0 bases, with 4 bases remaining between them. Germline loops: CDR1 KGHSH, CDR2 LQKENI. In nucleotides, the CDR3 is TGTGCCAGCTCACTCCTTAGCAATCAGCCCCAGCATTTT. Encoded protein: CASSLLSNQPQHF. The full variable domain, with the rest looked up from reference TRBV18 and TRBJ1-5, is NAGVMQNPRHLVRRRGQEARLRCSPMKGHSHVYWYRQLPEEGLKFMVYLQKENIIDESGMPKERFSAEFPKEGPSILRIQQVVRGDSAAYFCASSLLSNQPQHFGDGTRLSIL.

The CDR3 protein is CASSLVPGQPQHF. The CDR3 DNA follows: TGTGCCAGCAGCTTAGTACCGGGGCAGCCCCAGCATTTT. The chain recombines TRBV7-9 with TRBJ1-5; D remains ambiguous. The germline CDR1 and CDR2 sequences are SEHNR and FQNEAQ (reference sequence). This CDR3 contains 13 residues. The germline V and J ends were trimmed by 1 base and 7 bases, with 8 bases remaining between them.